A selection of T cell receptor beta chains follows, all from one sample in a study of T cell changes during pregnancy in multiple sclerosis. TCRdb's copy holds only in-frame clones and misses some; the assay was immunoSEQ multiplex PCR. The repertoire holds nearly 70,000 clones, with about 90% as singletons. The sample in question was peripheral blood, obtained in the second trimester of pregnancy. The receptor set was obtained from a female donor in good health, enrolled as a control in a pregnancy study. The CDR3 runs from the conserved cysteine through the conserved F or W. Fields, in order: J gene, clone size, D gene, V gene, CDR3 protein, CDR3 DNA. A D gene is named only where the DNA matches it firmly. Size tells how often a clone was seen (once, few, many) or the class of an expanded clone, and some rows leave it out.

TRBJ2-5 . TRBD2 TRBV6-6 CASSYSGGAQYF TGTGCCAGCAGTTACTCGGGGGGGGCCCAGTACTTC
TRBJ1-2 . TRBD1 TRBV28 CASSLKDRGDHDYGYTF TGTGCCAGCAGTTTAAAGGACAGGGGCGATCATGACTATGGCTACACCTTC
TRBJ2-5 . TRBD1 TRBV5-4 CASRNTQTGGETQYF TGTGCCAGCAGAAACACCCAAACAGGGGGAGAGACCCAGTACTTC
TRBJ2-3 . . TRBV7-3 CASSLWPGGVADTQYF TGTGCCAGCAGCTTATGGCCAGGCGGGGTGGCCGATACGCAGTATTTT
TRBJ2-1 . TRBD2 TRBV7-3 CASSLGLAGGPYNEQFF TGTGCCAGCAGCTTAGGTCTCGCGGGAGGGCCCTACAATGAGCAGTTCTTC
TRBJ1-3 . . TRBV9 CASSTQGGVFGNTIYF TGTGCCAGCAGCACCCAGGGTGGTGTGTTTGGAAACACCATATATTTT
TRBJ2-1 . . TRBV28 CASSPQPDNSYNEQFF TGTGCCAGCAGCCCCCAACCGGACAACTCCTACAATGAGCAGTTCTTC
TRBJ1-1 . TRBD1 TRBV5-1 CASSQNRDRVRSNTEAFF TGCGCCAGCAGCCAAAATCGGGACAGGGTTAGGTCGAACACTGAAGCTTTCTTT
TRBJ1-4 . . TRBV7-9 CASSSVEGHATNEKLFF TGTGCCAGCAGCAGCGTTGAGGGACATGCAACTAATGAAAAACTGTTTTTT
TRBJ2-3 . . TRBV9 CASSVGADITDTQYF TGTGCCAGCAGCGTAGGGGCAGACATCACAGATACGCAGTATTTT
TRBJ1-1 . . TRBV25-1 CASSGKQGWTEAFF TGTGCCAGCAGTGGAAAACAGGGATGGACTGAAGCTTTCTTT
TRBJ2-3 . TRBD2 TRBV9 CASSSHRLAATDTQYF TGTGCCAGCAGCTCACACCGACTAGCGGCTACAGATACGCAGTATTTT
TRBJ2-3 . TRBD2 TRBV6-6 CASSPRTSGSTDTQYF TGTGCCAGCAGCCCTCGGACTAGCGGTAGCACAGATACGCAGTATTTT
TRBJ1-1 . TRBD1 TRBV9 CASSPMGDRGPISAFF TGTGCCAGCAGCCCGATGGGGGACAGGGGGCCAATTTCGGCTTTCTTT
TRBJ2-7 . TRBD2 TRBV28 CATRPTTSGSSYEQYF TGTGCCACCCGACCTACGACTAGCGGGAGTAGCTACGAGCAGTACTTC
TRBJ1-1 . TRBD1 TRBV7-8 CASSRPGQGARNTEAFF TGTGCCAGCAGCCGACCGGGACAGGGGGCGCGGAACACTGAAGCTTTCTTT
TRBJ2-1 . . TRBV28 CASSFVRESSYNEQFF TGTGCCAGCAGTTTTGTACGGGAGAGCTCCTACAATGAGCAGTTCTTC
TRBJ2-7 . TRBD2 TRBV7-2 CASSLRDYSYEQYF TGTGCCAGCAGCCTCCGGGACTACTCCTACGAGCAGTACTTC
TRBJ2-5 . TRBD1 TRBV7-2 CASSSGQGRTQYF TGTGCCAGCAGCAGTGGACAGGGGCGGACCCAGTACTTC
TRBJ2-1 . TRBD2 TRBV5-4 CASSPDGGGGSYNEQFF TGTGCCAGCAGCCCGGACGGCGGCGGGGGCTCCTACAATGAGCAGTTCTTC
TRBJ1-2 . TRBD1 TRBV13 CASSRTGQGAIVDYGYTF TGTGCCAGCAGCCGGACAGGACAGGGGGCTATTGTGGACTATGGCTACACCTTC
TRBJ2-4 . . TRBV28 CASSLERLAKNIQYF TGTGCCAGCAGTTTGGAGCGTTTAGCCAAAAACATTCAGTACTTC
TRBJ2-3 . . TRBV7-9 CASSFQGTADTQYF TGTGCCAGCAGCTTTCAGGGTACCGCAGATACGCAGTATTTT
TRBJ1-5 . . TRBV19 CASSPISNQPQHF TGTGCCAGTAGCCCTATTAGCAATCAGCCCCAGCATTTT
TRBJ1-5 . TRBD1 TRBV18 CASSPDQGAWSNQPQHF TGTGCCAGCTCACCAGACCAGGGGGCTTGGAGCAATCAGCCCCAGCATTTT
TRBJ2-2 . TRBD2 TRBV4-1 CASSTPAGTSGTGELFF TGCGCCAGCAGCACCCCCGCCGGGACTAGCGGCACCGGGGAGCTGTTTTTT
TRBJ2-1 . TRBD2 TRBV25-1 CASKGLAGYNEQFF TGTGCCAGCAAGGGACTAGCGGGGTACAATGAGCAGTTCTTC
TRBJ2-2 . . TRBV19 CASIGQGMTGELFF TGTGCCAGTATCGGGCAGGGGATGACCGGGGAGCTGTTTTTT
TRBJ1-1 . . TRBV7-9 CASSLIEGNTEAFF TGTGCCAGCAGCTTAATTGAGGGTAACACTGAAGCTTTCTTT
TRBJ2-7 once . TRBV7-2 CASSPLGSPYEQYF TGTGCCAGCAGCCCCCTGGGCTCCCCCTACGAGCAGTACTTC
TRBJ1-1 once TRBD1 TRBV5-1 CASSFLQGSGTEAFF TGCGCCAGCAGCTTCTTACAGGGGAGCGGCACTGAAGCTTTCTTT
TRBJ2-6 . . TRBV5-1 CASREGGSGANVLTF TGCGCCAGCAGGGAAGGGGGCTCTGGGGCCAACGTCCTGACTTTC
TRBJ1-1 few TRBD1 TRBV6-1 CASSPGQLTEAFF TGTGCCAGCAGTCCGGGACAGCTAACTGAAGCTTTCTTT
TRBJ1-4 once . TRBV10-2 CASTGHLNEKLFF TGCGCCAGCACGGGACACCTAAATGAAAAACTGTTTTTT
TRBJ1-2 once TRBD1 TRBV5-1 CASSPGQRNNYGYTF TGCGCCAGCAGTCCGGGACAGAGAAACAACTATGGCTACACCTTC
TRBJ2-6 . . TRBV5-1 CATALQVSGANVLTF TGCGCCACGGCCCTTCAGGTCTCTGGGGCCAACGTCCTGACTTTC
TRBJ2-1 . TRBD2 TRBV7-3 CASSNLAGLYNEQFF TGTGCCAGCAGCAACCTAGCGGGCCTCTACAATGAGCAGTTCTTC
TRBJ1-2 . . TRBV15 CATSRDQEGGMYGYTF TGTGCCACCAGCAGAGATCAGGAAGGGGGAATGTATGGCTACACCTTC
TRBJ1-6 . TRBD1 TRBV7-2 CASRVGTGSNSPLHF TGTGCCAGCAGAGTCGGGACAGGCTCGAATTCACCCCTCCACTTT
TRBJ2-5 . . TRBV5-1 CASSFASAETQYF TGCGCCAGCAGCTTCGCTAGCGCAGAGACCCAGTACTTC
TRBJ2-1 . TRBD2 TRBV5-1 CASSLGRGTSDNEQFF TGCGCCAGCAGCTTGGGGCGGGGGACTAGCGACAATGAGCAGTTCTTC
TRBJ1-2 . TRBD1 TRBV7-2 CASSPDRGPYGYTF TGTGCCAGCAGCCCCGACAGGGGGCCTTATGGCTACACCTTC
TRBJ2-5 once . TRBV6-5 CASSLTGERVMQTQYF TGTGCCAGCAGTTTAACGGGGGAGCGGGTTATGCAGACCCAGTACTTC
TRBJ1-3 . TRBD1 TRBV9 CASSVGTARFGNTIYF TGTGCCAGCAGCGTCGGGACAGCCCGTTTTGGAAACACCATATATTTT
TRBJ1-5 . TRBD1 TRBV29-1 CNFTGEVNQPQHF TGCAACTTCACAGGGGAAGTCAATCAGCCCCAGCATTTT
TRBJ2-1 . TRBD2 TRBV6-4 CASSVSSGGHNEQFF TGTGCCAGCAGTGTCTCTAGCGGAGGCCACAATGAGCAGTTCTTC
TRBJ2-1 . TRBD2 TRBV7-2 CASSPLPGTSPYNEQFF TGTGCCAGCAGCCCCCTACCCGGGACTAGCCCATACAATGAGCAGTTCTTC
TRBJ1-2 . . TRBV7-8 CASSPSTLYGYTF TGTGCCAGCAGCCCTTCGACATTGTATGGCTACACCTTC
TRBJ1-3 once TRBD1 TRBV25-1 CASSDPQGPTSSGNTIYF TGTGCCAGCAGTGATCCACAGGGGCCCACTAGCTCTGGAAACACCATATATTTT
TRBJ1-5 . . TRBV6-1 CASRGGGYSNQPQHF TGTGCCAGCAGGGGAGGGGGATATAGCAATCAGCCCCAGCATTTT
TRBJ1-4 . TRBD1 TRBV7-8 CASSTTGDEKLFF TGTGCCAGCAGCACCACAGGGGATGAAAAACTGTTTTTT
TRBJ2-2 . . TRBV7-2 CASSPRGWGTGELFF TGTGCCAGCAGCCCACGGGGTTGGGGCACCGGGGAGCTGTTTTTT
TRBJ1-5 . . TRBV2 CASRLQVTSNQPQHF TGTGCCAGCAGGTTACAGGTAACTAGCAATCAGCCCCAGCATTTT